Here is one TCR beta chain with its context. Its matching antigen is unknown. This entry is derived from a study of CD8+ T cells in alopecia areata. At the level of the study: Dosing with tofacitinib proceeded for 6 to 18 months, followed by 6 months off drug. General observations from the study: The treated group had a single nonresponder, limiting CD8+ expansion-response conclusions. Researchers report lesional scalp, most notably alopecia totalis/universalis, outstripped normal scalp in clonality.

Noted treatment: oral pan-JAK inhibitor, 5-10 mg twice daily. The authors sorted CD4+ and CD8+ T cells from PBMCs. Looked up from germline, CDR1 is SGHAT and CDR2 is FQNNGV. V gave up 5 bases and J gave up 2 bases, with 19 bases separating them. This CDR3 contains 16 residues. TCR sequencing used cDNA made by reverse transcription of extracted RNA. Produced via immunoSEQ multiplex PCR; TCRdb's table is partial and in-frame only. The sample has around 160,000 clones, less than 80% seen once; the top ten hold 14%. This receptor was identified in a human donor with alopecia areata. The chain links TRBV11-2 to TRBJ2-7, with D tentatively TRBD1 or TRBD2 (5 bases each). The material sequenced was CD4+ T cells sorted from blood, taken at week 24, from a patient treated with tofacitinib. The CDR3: CASSPGAGALPYEQYF. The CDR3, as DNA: TGTGCCAGCAGCCCTGGGGCGGGCGCTCTACCCTACGAGCAGTACTTC. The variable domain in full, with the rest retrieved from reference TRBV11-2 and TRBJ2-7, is EAGVAQSPRYKIIEKRQSVAFWCNPISGHATLYWYQQILGQGPKLLIQFQNNGVVDDSQLPKDRFSAERLKGVDSTLKIQPAKLEDSAVYLCASSPGAGALPYEQYFGPGTRLTVT.